Listed here is a single TCR beta chain. There is no known antigen for this receptor. No base qualities exist here, and no much larger clone lies one base off it. Libraries were prepared through the immunoSEQ multiplex PCR assay. T cell repertoires were profiled by deep sequencing of rearranged TCR beta loci, alongside multiparametric flow cytometry. TCRdb limited this immuneACCESS table to in-frame rearrangements with V and J called. A share of clones is missing; checked studies link under half to unresolved V genes, and the rest is unexplained. Recorded for this sample are some 45,000 clones; about 85% of them occurred a single time. The top ten hold less than 30% of the sample. This specimen belongs to a study of lymphopenia after photon versus proton radiotherapy (dated by TCRdb to about 2019). Context from the whole study: The study compared the immunological effects of photon versus proton radiation therapy in patients with gastrointestinal tumors who developed high-grade lymphopenia. The cohort included under 25 patients with gastrointestinal tumors who developed lymphopenia after receiving either photon or proton therapy. The goal of the study was to characterize the differences between the two radiation modalities in how they affect the immune system.

Here is what the overall study found, with its caveats: Across the cohort, a larger post-nadir drop in TCR diversity was inversely correlated with overall survival time among patients who died. During treatment, patients who received proton therapy stayed relatively stable, whereas patients who received photon therapy lost naive T cells and TCR diversity and gained effector/memory populations. The survival association was examined only in patients who died, and the authors described better survival with proton therapy as a possibility, not as a demonstrated result. After the lymphocyte count nadir, oligoclonal expansion, especially of CD8+ Temra cells, was observed in photon-treated repertoires, and the drop in diversity was driven by this expansion.

V lost 4 bases and J lost 7 bases, and the count of bases not matched to a germline gene is 5. The CDR3 runs 14 amino acids, cysteine and phenylalanine included. Just the 42-base CDR3 DNA is kept, in frame starting at base 1. The germline V gene (reference sequence) gives CDR1 as SGHNT and CDR2 as YYREEE. The sample was peripheral blood, taken from a patient treated with proton-based radiotherapy. The chain employs TRBV5-4 and TRBJ1-4, with 9 bases matching TRBD1. The source is a woman aged 70-85 years with pancreatic cancer. The CDR3 corresponds to CASSTPGQGEKLFF. The nucleotide sequence is TGTGCCAGCAGCACCCCGGGACAGGGTGAAAAACTGTTTTTT.